This passage covers 24 T cell receptor beta chains from one sample sequenced in a study of cytomegalovirus exposure and HLA in healthy donors. Both 60 Vbeta primers and 13 Jbeta primers went into the PCR. Method: immunoSEQ multiplex PCR; TCRdb's copy keeps in-frame clones and lacks some. The sample yields approximately 140,000 clones, around three quarters seen once. Sequencing input: PBMCs. The receptors come from a woman between 35 and 50 years old in good health and CMV-seropositive.

This clone was counted between two and nine times. The rearrangement uses TRBV6-5 and TRBJ1-1; D gene uncertain. Trimming took off 5 bases at V and 3 bases at J, with 4 bases between the two ends. The CDR3 consists of 11 residues. Germline V CDR1 and CDR2: MNHEY, SVGAGI. CDR3 sequence (DNA): TGTGCCAGCAGTCATTACACTGAAGCTTTCTTT. It translates to CASSHYTEAFF.

V usage is TRBV2 and J usage is TRBJ1-2; 7 bases are a match to TRBD1. The CDR3 has 14 residues. Germline CDR1 reads SNHLY; CDR2 reads FYNNEI. J was trimmed by 7 bases and V by 1 base; bases with no gene match: 6. For the CDR3, the DNA is TGTGCCAGCAGTGAAGACAGGGGAATTGCTGGCTACACCTTC. Its protein is CASSEDRGIAGYTF.

The table lists this clone with a count of one. The rearrangement uses TRBV4-1 and TRBJ1-6; no definite D call. Trimming removed 3 bases at V and 2 bases at J, with 11 bases between. Germline V gene data show CDR1 as MGHRA and CDR2 as YSYEKL. The CDR3 is made up of 16 amino acids. In DNA, the CDR3 is TGCGCCAGCAGCCAGGGCACCGGGGCCTATAATTCACCCCTCCACTTT. Amino acids: CASSQGTGAYNSPLHF.

The chain links TRBV9 to TRBJ1-6, with D possibly matching TRBD1 (6 bases). Germline V gene sequence: CDR1 SGDLS, CDR2 YYNGEE. This CDR3 comprises 14 residues. The V end lost 6 bases, the J end lost 7 bases, and 14 bases lay between the germline ends. The chain's CDR3 is CASNPGTYNSPLHF. The CDR3 nucleotides are TGTGCCAGCAACCCCGGGACATACAATTCACCCCTCCACTTT.

The chain links TRBV19 to TRBJ1-4, with 9 positions matching TRBD1. The V and J ends lost 3 bases and 6 bases, in that order; junction bases with no gene match: 5. The CDR3 is made up of 15 amino acids. Germline V gives CDR1 LNHDA, CDR2 SQIVND (reference sequence). Here the CDR3 DNA reads TGTGCCAGTAGTATCTCGGGACAGGGTGATGAAAAACTGTTTTTT. This codes for CASSISGQGDEKLFF.

The chain uses TRBV28 and TRBJ2-1; D is unresolved. V lost 8 bases to trimming and J lost 0 bases, with 5 bases between them. The CDR3 has 12 amino acids. CDR1 and CDR2 from the germline V gene are MDHEN and SYDVKM. CDR3: CASGGSYNEQFF. The CDR3 DNA sequence: TGTGCCAGCGGCGGCTCCTACAATGAGCAGTTCTTC.

This chain connects TRBV5-6 to TRBJ2-7; 11 bases match TRBD2. The germline V gene encodes CDR1 SGHDT and CDR2 YYEEEE. This CDR3 region has 15 residues. Trimming cost V 4 bases and J 6 bases; bases outside gene matches: 9. The CDR3 sequence is CASSHSGGAYREQYF. The CDR3 region has the DNA TGTGCCAGCAGCCATAGCGGGGGGGCCTACCGCGAGCAGTACTTC.

CDR3 sequence reads: CASSRGASNSPLHF. The CDR3 DNA reads TGTGCCAGCAGCCGGGGGGCCTCTAATTCACCCCTCCACTTT. The V gene is TRBV28, the J gene TRBJ1-6, with D maybe TRBD1 (6 bases). With 6 bases removed from V and 6 bases from J, the gap between germline ends came to 12 bases. The germline V gene has CDR1 MDHEN and CDR2 SYDVKM. The CDR3 consists of 14 residues.

This chain joins TRBV19 and TRBJ1-6; D uncertain. Germline CDR1 reads LNHDA; CDR2 reads SQIVND (reference sequence). CDR3 size: 16 residues. The V and J ends lost 5 bases and 7 bases respectively, with 18 bases between them. This CDR3 is CASSAFTRGVNSPLHF. CDR3 in DNA: TGTGCCAGTAGTGCCTTCACTCGGGGTGTAAATTCACCCCTCCACTTT.

This chain links TRBV6-5 with TRBJ2-5; unclear D gene. The DNA end is a closer match to TRBJ2-7, so the J assignment may be wrong. The CDR3 has 14 amino acids. CDR1 is MNHEY, CDR2 SVGAGI, per germline. The CDR3 protein is CASSLGYYSYEQYF. The CDR3, as DNA: TGTGCCAGCAGTCTGGGCTATTATTCCTACGAGCAGTACTTC.

The chain employs TRBV7-2 and TRBJ1-1; tentative D call: TRBD1 (5 bases). Trimming stripped 1 base from V and 5 bases from J, with 14 bases between. The V gene's germline CDR1 is SGHTA and CDR2 FQGNSA. There are 15 residues in the CDR3. The CDR3 spells CASSLGGVGRTEAFF. CDR3 DNA sequence: TGTGCCAGCAGCTTAGGGGGGGTGGGGAGGACTGAAGCTTTCTTT.

The chain recombines TRBV12-5 with TRBJ1-1, with D possibly being TRBD1 (6 bases). V was trimmed by 6 bases and J by 5 bases, leaving 13 bases between them. The germline V gene encodes CDR1 LGHNT and CDR2 FRNRAP. There are 13 residues in the CDR3. Here the CDR3 reads CASGSTGMTEAFF. The CDR3 region has the DNA TGTGCTAGTGGCAGCACAGGGATGACTGAAGCTTTCTTT.

This chain connects TRBV10-3 to TRBJ1-1; a weak D match, TRBD1 (5 bases). CDR1 is ENHRY and CDR2 is SYGVKD in the germline V gene. Deletions cut 2 bases from V and 1 base from J, with 14 bases between. This CDR3 contains 16 residues. CDR3 bases: TGTGCCATCAGTGAGGGGGCGGGAGTGGCGAACACTGAAGCTTTCTTT. Translated, it gives CAISEGAGVANTEAFF.

This clone occurred a few times. J is TRBJ2-5 and V is TRBV9, with TRBD2 as a possible D gene (5 bases). Germline-derived CDR1 and CDR2 are SGDLS and YYNGEE. Trimming stripped 0 bases from V and 4 bases from J, with 7 bases between. The CDR3 is made up of 13 amino acids. The CDR3 region is CASSVALAETQYF. DNA for the CDR3: TGTGCCAGCAGCGTAGCCCTAGCAGAGACCCAGTACTTC.

The V and J genes are TRBV7-9 and TRBJ1-2; possible D gene TRBD1, 5 bases. Trimming left V 3 bases short and J 4 bases short, with 18 bases between. Germline CDR1 reads SEHNR; CDR2 reads FQNEAQ (reference sequence). This CDR3 contains 16 residues. In DNA form, the CDR3 reads TGTGCCAGCAGCTTCATGGGGGGGAGTCCCCTCTATGGCTACACCTTC. Its translation is CASSFMGGSPLYGYTF.

Notes on this clone: At the DNA level, this CDR3 is encoded by other sequences in the same sample as well. The rearrangement links TRBV11-2 to TRBJ1-1, with 9 nucleotides matching TRBD1. The CDR3 has 14 residues. The germline CDR1 and CDR2 sequences are SGHAT and FQNNGV. The J segment lost 1 base and the V segment lost 3 bases, leaving 0 bases of the junction unmatched. The CDR3 is CASSLGQGNTEAFF. The DNA for the CDR3 is TGTGCCAGCAGCTTGGGACAGGGGAACACTGAAGCTTTCTTT.

This chain joins TRBV6-7 and TRBJ1-6; 8 nucleotides line up with TRBD1. TRBV6-7 is designated an ORF whose function remains uncertain. The V gene end was trimmed by 11 bases and the J gene end by 10 bases; junction bases not matched to a gene: 10. The CDR3 length is 13 residues. CDR3 nucleotide sequence: TGTGCCTGTCAGGGGGCGCGGAACTCACCCCTCCACTTT. This sequence encodes CACQGARNSPLHF.

In its sample, this clone was seen a few times. This chain joins TRBV6-5 and TRBJ1-6; tentatively, D is TRBD1 (5 bases). Trimming took off 7 bases at V and 8 bases at J, with 12 bases between the two ends. This CDR3 comprises 13 residues. Germline CDR1 and CDR2: MNHEY and SVGAGI. The CDR3 loop is CASKQVSHSPLHF. CDR3 sequence (DNA): TGTGCCAGCAAACAGGTCTCCCATTCACCCCTCCACTTT.

The rearrangement uses TRBV12-1 and TRBJ2-5; the table's D call TRBD2 went unverified against the DNA. TRBV12-1 constitutes a pseudogene. The CDR3 covers 19 residues. CDR3 bases: TGTGCCAGCAGCTGGTCTAGCGGGGGATTTTCTCGGGGCGGAGAGACCCAGTACTTC. This gives the protein CASSWSSGGFSRGGETQYF.

The rearrangement links TRBV25-1 to TRBJ1-4; D unresolved. The CDR3 contains 14 residues. Looked up from germline, CDR1 is MGHDK and CDR2 is SYGVNS. Trimming stripped 5 bases from V and 0 bases from J, with 7 bases between. Here the CDR3 reads CASSPVPTNEKLFF. CDR3 bases: TGTGCCAGCAGTCCAGTCCCAACTAATGAAAAACTGTTTTTT.

In this sample, this clone turned up a few times. The J gene is TRBJ1-1, the V gene TRBV4-2; D remains ambiguous. The germline gives CDR1 LGHNA, CDR2 YNFKEQ. V gave up 0 bases and J gave up 8 bases, with 10 bases separating them. This CDR3 has 13 amino acids. CDR3 in DNA: TGTGCCAGCAGCCAAGATCAGGATCGGGAAGCTTTCTTT. It translates to CASSQDQDREAFF.

The chain couples TRBV7-9 to TRBJ2-1, with TRBD2 matching 9 bases. Trimming cost V 5 bases and J 7 bases; bases outside gene matches: 9. The CDR3 covers 15 residues. The V gene's germline CDR1 is SEHNR and CDR2 FQNEAQ (reference sequence). This chain's CDR3 is CASSPAGGSWNEQFF. The CDR3, as DNA: TGTGCCAGCAGCCCCGCGGGGGGGTCTTGGAATGAGCAGTTCTTC.

The rearrangement uses TRBV4-2 and TRBJ2-3; TRBD2 is a possible D gene (6 bases). CDR3 length equals 16 residues. V was trimmed by 1 base and J by 2 bases, leaving 13 bases between them. CDR1 and CDR2 from the germline V gene are LGHNA and YNFKEQ. CDR3 loop: CASSQVLRGSTDTQYF. The CDR3 DNA reads as TGTGCCAGCAGCCAAGTCCTGCGGGGCTCCACAGATACGCAGTATTTT.

This chain joins TRBV9 and TRBJ2-1; 10 bases agree with TRBD1. J lost 7 bases, V lost 4 bases, and 8 bases had no gene match. Germline lookup yields CDR1 SGDLS and CDR2 YYNGEE. The CDR3 runs 15 residues. Written as DNA, the CDR3 is TGTGCCAGCAGCAACCCGGGACAGGGGTTTAATGAGCAGTTCTTC. Translated, it gives CASSNPGQGFNEQFF.